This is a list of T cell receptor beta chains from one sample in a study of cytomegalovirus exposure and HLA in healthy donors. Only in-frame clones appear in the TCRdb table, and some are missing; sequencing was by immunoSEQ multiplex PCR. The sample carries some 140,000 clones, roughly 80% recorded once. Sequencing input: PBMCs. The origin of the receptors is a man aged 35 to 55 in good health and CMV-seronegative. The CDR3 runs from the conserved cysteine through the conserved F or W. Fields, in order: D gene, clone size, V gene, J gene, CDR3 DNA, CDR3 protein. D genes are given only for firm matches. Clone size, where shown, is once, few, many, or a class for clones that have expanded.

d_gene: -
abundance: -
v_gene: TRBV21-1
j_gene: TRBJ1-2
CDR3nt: TGTGCCAGCAGCAATAGAGGGGGGGGGCCAGTGGGAGGTGGCTACACCTTC
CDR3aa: CASSNRGGGPVGGGYTF

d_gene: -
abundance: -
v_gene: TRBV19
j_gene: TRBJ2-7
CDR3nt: TGTGCCAGTAGTATCTCGGGTGACGAGCAGTACTTC
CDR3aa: CASSISGDEQYF

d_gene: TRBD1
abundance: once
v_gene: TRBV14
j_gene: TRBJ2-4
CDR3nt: TGTGCCAGCAGCCGCACCCCGGGACAGACAAACATTCAGTACTTC
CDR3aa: CASSRTPGQTNIQYF

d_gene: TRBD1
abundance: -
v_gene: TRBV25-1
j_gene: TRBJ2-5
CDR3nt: TGTGCCAGCAGTGACGGGACAGGGGGCCAAGAGACCCAGTACTTC
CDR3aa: CASSDGTGGQETQYF

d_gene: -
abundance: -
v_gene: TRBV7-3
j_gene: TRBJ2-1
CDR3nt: TGTGCCAGCAGCCTACTACTAGGAAAGGGCAATGAGCAGTTCTTC
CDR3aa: CASSLLLGKGNEQFF

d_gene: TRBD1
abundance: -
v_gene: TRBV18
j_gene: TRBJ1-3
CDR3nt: TGTGCCAGCTCACCAGGGACAGGGGGCCTTAGCTCTGGAAACACCATATATTTT
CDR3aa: CASSPGTGGLSSGNTIYF

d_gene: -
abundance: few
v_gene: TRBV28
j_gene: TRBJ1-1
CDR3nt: TGTGCCAGCACCGTTACTAAAGCATGGGGCCCGAACACTGAAGCTTTCTTT
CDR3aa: CASTVTKAWGPNTEAFF

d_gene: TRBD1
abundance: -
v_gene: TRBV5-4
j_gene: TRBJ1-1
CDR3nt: TGTGCCAGCAGCAGGGGACAGATGAACACTGAAGCTTTCTTT
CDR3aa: CASSRGQMNTEAFF

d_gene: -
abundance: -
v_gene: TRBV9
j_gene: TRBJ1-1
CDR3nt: TGTGCCAGCAGCCCACAGGCCCTACAGGTTGAAGCTTTCTTT
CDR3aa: CASSPQALQVEAFF

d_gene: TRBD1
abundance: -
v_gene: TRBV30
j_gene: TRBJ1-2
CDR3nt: TGTGCCTCCAAGGACAGGGCTGACTATGGCTACACCTTC
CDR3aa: CASKDRADYGYTF

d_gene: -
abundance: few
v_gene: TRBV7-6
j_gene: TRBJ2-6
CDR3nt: TGTGCCAGCAGCTTAGAGGGGGTTGGGGCCAACGTCCTGACTTTC
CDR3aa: CASSLEGVGANVLTF

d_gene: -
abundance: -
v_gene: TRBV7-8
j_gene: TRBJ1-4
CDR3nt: TGTGCCAGCAGCGCACAGGGCCGAGCAACTAATGAAAAACTGTTTTTT
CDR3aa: CASSAQGRATNEKLFF

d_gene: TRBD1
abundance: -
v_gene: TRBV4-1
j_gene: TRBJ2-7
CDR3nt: TGCGCCAGCAGCCAAGAGGTTTTTGGGACAGTGGCGTACGAGCAGTACTTC
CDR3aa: CASSQEVFGTVAYEQYF

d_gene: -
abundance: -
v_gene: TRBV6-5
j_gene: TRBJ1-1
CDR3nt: TGTGCCAGCAGCCCGGGGAGCACTGAAGCTTTCTTT
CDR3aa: CASSPGSTEAFF

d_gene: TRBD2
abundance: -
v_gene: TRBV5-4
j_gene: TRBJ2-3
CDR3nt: TGTGCCAGCAGCTTGGGACTAGCGGGCTTTCGGGATACGCAGTATTTT
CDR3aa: CASSLGLAGFRDTQYF

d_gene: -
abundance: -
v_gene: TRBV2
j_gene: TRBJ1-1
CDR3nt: TGTGCCAGCAGTAACGATAGAGAGACTGAAGCTTTCTTT
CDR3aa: CASSNDRETEAFF

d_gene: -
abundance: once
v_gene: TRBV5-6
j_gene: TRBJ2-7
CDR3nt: TGTGCCAGCAGCTCCCTCTACGAGCAGTACTTC
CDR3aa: CASSSLYEQYF

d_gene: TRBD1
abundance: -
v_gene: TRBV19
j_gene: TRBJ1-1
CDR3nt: TGTGCCAGTGGACAGGGAAAGAACACTGAAGCTTTCTTT
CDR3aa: CASGQGKNTEAFF

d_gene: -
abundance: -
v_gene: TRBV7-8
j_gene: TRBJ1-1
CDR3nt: TGTGCCAGCAGCTTAGTCGGTGCCCTGAACACTGAAGCTTTCTTT
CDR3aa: CASSLVGALNTEAFF

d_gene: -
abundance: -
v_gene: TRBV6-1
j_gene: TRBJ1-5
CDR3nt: TGTGCCAGCAGTGAAGCCTCGAGTCCAGGGATTGTCAGACAGCCCCAGCATTTT
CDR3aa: CASSEASSPGIVRQPQHF

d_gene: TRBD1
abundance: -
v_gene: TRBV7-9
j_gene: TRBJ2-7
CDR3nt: TGTGCCAGCAGCCACGCGGACAGGAAGGTCCACGAGCAGTACTTC
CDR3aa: CASSHADRKVHEQYF